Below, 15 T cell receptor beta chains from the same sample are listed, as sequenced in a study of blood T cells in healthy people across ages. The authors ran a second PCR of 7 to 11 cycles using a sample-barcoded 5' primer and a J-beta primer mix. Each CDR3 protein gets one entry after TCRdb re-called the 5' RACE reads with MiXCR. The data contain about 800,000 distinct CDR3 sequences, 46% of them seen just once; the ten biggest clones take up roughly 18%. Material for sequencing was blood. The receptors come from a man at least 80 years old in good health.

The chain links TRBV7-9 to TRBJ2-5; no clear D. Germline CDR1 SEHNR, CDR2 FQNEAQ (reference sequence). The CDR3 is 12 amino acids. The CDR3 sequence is CVGSLSMETQYF. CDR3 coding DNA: TGTGTCGGCAGCTTATCGATGGAGACCCAGTACTTC.

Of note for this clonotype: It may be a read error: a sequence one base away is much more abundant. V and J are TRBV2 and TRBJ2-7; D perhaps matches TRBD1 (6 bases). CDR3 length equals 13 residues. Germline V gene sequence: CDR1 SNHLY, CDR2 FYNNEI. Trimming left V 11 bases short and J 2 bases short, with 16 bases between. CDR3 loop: CAGIPDSTYEQYF. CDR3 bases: TGTGCCGGCATACCGGACAGCACCTACGAGCAGTACTTC.

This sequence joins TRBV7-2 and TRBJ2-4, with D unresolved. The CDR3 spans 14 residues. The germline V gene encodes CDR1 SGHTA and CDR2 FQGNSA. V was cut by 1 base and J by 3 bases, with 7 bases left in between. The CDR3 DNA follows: TGTGCCAGCAGCTTAGGCCCGAACAAAAACATTCAGTACTTC. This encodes CASSLGPNKNIQYF.

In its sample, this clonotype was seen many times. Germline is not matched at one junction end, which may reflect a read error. The CDR3 loop reads CASSVEGGDTQYF. The CDR3 nucleotides are TGTGCTAGCAGCGTAGAGGGTGGGGATACGCAGTATTTT. The rearrangement uses TRBV7-7 and TRBJ2-3, with D possibly TRBD2 on 5 matching bases. The germline CDR1 and CDR2 sequences are SSHAT and FNYEAQ (reference sequence). The CDR3 sequence is 13 residues long.

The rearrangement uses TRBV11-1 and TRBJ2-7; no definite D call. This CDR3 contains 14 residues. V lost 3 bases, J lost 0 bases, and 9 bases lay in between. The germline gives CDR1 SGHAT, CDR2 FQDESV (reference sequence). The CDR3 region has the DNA TGTGCCAGCAGCTTTTACGGAAGCTCCTACGAGCAGTACTTC. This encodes CASSFYGSSYEQYF.

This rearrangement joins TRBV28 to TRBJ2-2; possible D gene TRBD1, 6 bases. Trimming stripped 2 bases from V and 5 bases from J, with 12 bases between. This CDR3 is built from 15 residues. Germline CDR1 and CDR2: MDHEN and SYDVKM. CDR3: CASSLPGQLTGELFF. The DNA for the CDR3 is TGTGCCAGCAGTTTACCCGGACAGTTAACCGGGGAGCTGTTTTTT. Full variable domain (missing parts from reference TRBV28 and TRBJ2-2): DVKVTQSSRYLVKRTGEKVFLECVQDMDHENMFWYRQDPGLGLRLIYFSYDVKMKEKGDIPEGYSVSREKKERFSLILESASTNQTSMYLCASSLPGQLTGELFFGEGSRLTVL.

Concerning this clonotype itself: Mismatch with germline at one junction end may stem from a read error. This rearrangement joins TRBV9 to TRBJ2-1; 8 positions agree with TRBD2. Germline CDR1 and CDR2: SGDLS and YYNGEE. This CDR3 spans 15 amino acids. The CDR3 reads CASSATSATYNVQFF. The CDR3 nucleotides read TGTGCCAGCAGCGCGACTAGCGCTACCTACAATGTGCAGTTCTTC.

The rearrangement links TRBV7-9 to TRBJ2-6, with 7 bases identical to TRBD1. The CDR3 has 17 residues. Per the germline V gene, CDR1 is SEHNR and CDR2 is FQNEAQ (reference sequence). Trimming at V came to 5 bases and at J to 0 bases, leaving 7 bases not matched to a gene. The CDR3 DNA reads TGTGCCAGCAGCCTGCCGGGACAGAGCTCTGGGGCCAACGTCCTGACTTTC. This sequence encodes CASSLPGQSSGANVLTF.

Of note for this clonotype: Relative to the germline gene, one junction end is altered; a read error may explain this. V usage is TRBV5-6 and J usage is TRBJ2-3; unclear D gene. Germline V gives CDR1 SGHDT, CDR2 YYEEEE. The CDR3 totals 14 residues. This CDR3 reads CASSRDRNTVTQYF. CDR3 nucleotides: TGTGCCAGCAGCCGCGACCGGAACACAGTTACGCAGTATTTT. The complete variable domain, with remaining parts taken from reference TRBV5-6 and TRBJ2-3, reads DAGVTQSPTHLIKTRGQQVTLRCSPKSGHDTVSWYQQALGQGPQFIFQYYEEEERQRGNFPDRFSGHQFPNYSSELNVNALLLGDSALYLCASSRDRNTVTQYFGPGTRLTVL.

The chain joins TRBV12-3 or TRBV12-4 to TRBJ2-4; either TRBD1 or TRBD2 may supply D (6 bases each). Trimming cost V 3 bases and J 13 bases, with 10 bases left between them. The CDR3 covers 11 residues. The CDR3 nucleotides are TGTGCCAGCAGTTTGAGGGGGGACCAGTACTTC. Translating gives CASSLRGDQYF.

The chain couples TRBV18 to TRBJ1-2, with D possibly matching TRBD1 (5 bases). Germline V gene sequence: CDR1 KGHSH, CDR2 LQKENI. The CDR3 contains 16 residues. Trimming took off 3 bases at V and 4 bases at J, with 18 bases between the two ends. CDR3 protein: CASSPGQGSLRYGYTF. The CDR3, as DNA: TGTGCCAGCTCACCGGGGCAGGGCTCTCTACGCTATGGCTACACCTTC.

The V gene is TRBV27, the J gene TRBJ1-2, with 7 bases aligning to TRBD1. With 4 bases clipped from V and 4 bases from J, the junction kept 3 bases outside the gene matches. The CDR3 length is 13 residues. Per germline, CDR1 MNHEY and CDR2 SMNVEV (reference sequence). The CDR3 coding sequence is TGTGCCAGCAGTTGGGCAGGGGGCTATGGCTACACCTTC. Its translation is CASSWAGGYGYTF.

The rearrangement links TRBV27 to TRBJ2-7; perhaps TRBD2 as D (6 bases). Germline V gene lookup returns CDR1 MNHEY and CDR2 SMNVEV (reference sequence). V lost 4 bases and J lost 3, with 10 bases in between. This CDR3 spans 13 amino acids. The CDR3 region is CASSSAGIYEQYF. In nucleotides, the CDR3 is TGTGCCAGCAGTTCAGCGGGCATCTACGAGCAGTACTTC.

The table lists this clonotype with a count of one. This CDR3 reads CASSLSNSYEQYF. CDR3 in DNA: TGTGCCAGCAGTCTTTCTAACTCCTACGAGCAGTACTTC. This chain links TRBV28 with TRBJ2-7; no definite D call. CDR1 is MDHEN, CDR2 SYDVKM, per germline. Trimming took off 5 bases at V and 0 bases at J, with 8 bases between the two ends. This CDR3 region has 13 residues. The entire variable domain, with the rest obtained from reference TRBV28 and TRBJ2-7, is as follows: DVKVTQSSRYLVKRTGEKVFLECVQDMDHENMFWYRQDPGLGLRLIYFSYDVKMKEKGDIPEGYSVSREKKERFSLILESASTNQTSMYLCASSLSNSYEQYFGPGTRLTVT.

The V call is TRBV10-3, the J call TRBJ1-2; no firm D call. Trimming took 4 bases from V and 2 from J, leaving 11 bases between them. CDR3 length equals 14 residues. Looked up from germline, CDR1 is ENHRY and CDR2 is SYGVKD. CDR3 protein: CAISGSTANYGYTF. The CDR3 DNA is TGTGCCATCAGTGGGTCAACAGCCAACTATGGCTACACCTTC.